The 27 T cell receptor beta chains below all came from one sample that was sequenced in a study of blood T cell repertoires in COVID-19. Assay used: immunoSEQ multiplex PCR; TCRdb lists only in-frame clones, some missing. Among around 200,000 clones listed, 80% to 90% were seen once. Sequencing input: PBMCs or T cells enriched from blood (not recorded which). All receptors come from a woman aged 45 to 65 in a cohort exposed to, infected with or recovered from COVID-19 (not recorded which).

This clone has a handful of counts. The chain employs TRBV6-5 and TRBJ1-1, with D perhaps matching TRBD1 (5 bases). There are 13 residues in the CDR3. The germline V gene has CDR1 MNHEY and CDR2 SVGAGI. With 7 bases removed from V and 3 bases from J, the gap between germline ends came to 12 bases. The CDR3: CASKLGLDTEAFF. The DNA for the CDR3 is TGTGCCAGCAAACTGGGGCTCGACACTGAAGCTTTCTTT.

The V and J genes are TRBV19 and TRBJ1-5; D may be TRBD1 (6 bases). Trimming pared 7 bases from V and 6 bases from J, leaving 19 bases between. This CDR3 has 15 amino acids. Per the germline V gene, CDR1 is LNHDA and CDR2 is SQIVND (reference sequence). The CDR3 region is CASIAQTGRLQPQHF. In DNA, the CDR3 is TGTGCCAGTATAGCCCAGACAGGCCGTCTTCAGCCCCAGCATTTT.

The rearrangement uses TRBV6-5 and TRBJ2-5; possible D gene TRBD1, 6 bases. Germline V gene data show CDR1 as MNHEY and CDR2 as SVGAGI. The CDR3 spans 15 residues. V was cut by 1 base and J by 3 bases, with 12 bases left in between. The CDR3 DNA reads TGTGCCAGCAGTTACTTGGGGGCTTCAGAAGAGACCCAGTACTTC. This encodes CASSYLGASEETQYF.

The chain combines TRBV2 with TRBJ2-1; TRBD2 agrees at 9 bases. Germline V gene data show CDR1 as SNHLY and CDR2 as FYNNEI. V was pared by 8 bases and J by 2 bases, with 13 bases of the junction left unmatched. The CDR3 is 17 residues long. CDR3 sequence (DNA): TGTGCCAGCCCGAAGGTTTCCCGCGGGGGGGCCTACAATGAGCAGTTCTTC. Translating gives CASPKVSRGGAYNEQFF.

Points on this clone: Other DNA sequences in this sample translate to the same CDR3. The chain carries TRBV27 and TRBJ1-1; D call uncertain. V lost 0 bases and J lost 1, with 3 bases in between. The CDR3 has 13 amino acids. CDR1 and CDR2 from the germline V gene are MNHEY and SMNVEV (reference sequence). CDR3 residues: CASSLSRNTEAFF. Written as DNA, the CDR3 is TGTGCCAGCAGTTTATCGAGGAACACTGAAGCTTTCTTT.

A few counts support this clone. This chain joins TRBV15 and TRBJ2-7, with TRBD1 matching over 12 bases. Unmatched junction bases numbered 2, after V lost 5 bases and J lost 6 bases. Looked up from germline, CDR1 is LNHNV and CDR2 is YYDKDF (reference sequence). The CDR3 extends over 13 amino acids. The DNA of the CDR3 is TGTGCCACCAGCCCGGGACAGGGGGCCGAGCAGTACTTC. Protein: CATSPGQGAEQYF.

As DNA, the CDR3 is TGTGCCAGCAGCTCCTCTCGGGACACAACCCAGATCTACTATGGCTACACCTTC. This encodes CASSSSRDTTQIYYGYTF. This chain joins TRBV11-3 and TRBJ1-2, with TRBD1 as a possible D gene (6 bases). V lost 4 bases and J lost 3, with 24 bases in between. This CDR3 region has 18 residues. CDR1 and CDR2 (germline): SGHNT, YENEEA.

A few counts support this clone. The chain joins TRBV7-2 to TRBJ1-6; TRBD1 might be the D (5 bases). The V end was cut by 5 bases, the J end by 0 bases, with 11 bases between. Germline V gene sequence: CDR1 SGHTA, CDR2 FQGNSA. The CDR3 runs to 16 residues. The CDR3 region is CASSPQESSYNSPLHF. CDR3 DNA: TGTGCCAGCAGCCCACAGGAGAGCTCCTATAATTCACCCCTCCACTTT.

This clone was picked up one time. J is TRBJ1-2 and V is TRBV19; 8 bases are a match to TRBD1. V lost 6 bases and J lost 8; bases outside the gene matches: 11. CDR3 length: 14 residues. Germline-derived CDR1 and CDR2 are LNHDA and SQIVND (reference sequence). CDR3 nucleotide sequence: TGTGCCAGTAGCCTTTTAGGACAGGGAGAAGGCTACACCTTC. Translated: CASSLLGQGEGYTF.

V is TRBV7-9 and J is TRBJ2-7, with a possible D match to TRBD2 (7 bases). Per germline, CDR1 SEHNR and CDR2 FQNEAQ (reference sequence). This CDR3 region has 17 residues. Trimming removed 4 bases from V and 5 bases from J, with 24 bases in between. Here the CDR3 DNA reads TGTGCCAGCAGCTCTTTCCCTTATGGCGGGGGCCTCCACGAGCAGTACTTC. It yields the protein CASSSFPYGGGLHEQYF.

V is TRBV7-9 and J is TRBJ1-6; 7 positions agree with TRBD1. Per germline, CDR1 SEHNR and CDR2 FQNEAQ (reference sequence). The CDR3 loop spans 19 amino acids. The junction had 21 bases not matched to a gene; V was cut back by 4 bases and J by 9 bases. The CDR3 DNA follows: TGTGCCAGCAGCTCCTCGCACCTTGGCAGGGGGACCGTTGGTTCACCCCTCCACTTT. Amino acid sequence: CASSSSHLGRGTVGSPLHF.

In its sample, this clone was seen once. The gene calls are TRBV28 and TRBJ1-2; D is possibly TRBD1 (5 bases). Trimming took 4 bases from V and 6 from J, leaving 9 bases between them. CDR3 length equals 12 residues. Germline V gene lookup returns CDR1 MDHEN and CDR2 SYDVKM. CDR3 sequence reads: CASSSAGDGYTF. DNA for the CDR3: TGTGCCAGCAGTTCAGCGGGGGATGGCTACACCTTC.

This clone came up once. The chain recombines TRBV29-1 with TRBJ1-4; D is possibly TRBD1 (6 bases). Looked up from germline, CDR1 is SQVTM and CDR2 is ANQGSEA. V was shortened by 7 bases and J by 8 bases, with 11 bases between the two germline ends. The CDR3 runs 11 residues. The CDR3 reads CSGKRGEKLFF. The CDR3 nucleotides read TGCAGCGGCAAAAGGGGGGAAAAACTGTTTTTT.

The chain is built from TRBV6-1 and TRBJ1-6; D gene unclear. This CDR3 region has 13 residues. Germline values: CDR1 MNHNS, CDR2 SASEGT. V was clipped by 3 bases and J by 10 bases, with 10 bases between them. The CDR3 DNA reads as TGTGCCAGCAGTGAGCCCATCGGGTCACCCCTCCACTTT. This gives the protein CASSEPIGSPLHF.

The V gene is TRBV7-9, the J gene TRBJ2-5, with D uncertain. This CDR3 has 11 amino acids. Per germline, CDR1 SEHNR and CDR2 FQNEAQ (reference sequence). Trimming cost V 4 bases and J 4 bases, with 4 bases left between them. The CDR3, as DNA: TGTGCCAGCAGCTACACAGAGACCCAGTACTTC. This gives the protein CASSYTETQYF.

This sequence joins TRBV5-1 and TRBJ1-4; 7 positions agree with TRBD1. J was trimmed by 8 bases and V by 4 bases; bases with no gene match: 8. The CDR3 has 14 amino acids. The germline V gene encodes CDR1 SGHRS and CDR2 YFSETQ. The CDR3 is CASSGGTEKEKLFF. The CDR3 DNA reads TGCGCCAGCAGCGGAGGGACAGAAAAAGAAAAACTGTTTTTT.

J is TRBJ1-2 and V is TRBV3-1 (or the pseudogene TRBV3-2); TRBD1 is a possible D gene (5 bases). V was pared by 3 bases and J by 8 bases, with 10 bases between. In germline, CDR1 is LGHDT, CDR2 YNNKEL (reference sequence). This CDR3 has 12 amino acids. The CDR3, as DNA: TGTGCCAGCAGCCAGGGGACTAGGGGCTACACCTTC. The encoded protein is CASSQGTRGYTF.

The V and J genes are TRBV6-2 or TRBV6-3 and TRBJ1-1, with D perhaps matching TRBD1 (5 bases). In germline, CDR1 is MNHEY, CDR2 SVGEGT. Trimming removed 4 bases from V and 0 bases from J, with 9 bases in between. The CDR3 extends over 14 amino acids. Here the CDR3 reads CASSSTELNTEAFF. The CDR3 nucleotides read TGTGCCAGCAGTTCGACAGAGCTGAACACTGAAGCTTTCTTT.

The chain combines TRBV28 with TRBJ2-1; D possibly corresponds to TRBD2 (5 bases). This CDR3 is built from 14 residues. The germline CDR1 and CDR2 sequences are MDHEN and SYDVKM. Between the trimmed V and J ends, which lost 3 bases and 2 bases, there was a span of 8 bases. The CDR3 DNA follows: TGTGCCAGCAGTTTGCAGACTACCTACAATGAGCAGTTCTTC. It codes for CASSLQTTYNEQFF.

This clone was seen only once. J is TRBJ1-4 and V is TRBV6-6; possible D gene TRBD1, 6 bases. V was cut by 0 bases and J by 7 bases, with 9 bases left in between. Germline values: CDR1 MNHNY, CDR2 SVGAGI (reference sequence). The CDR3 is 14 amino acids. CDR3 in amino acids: CASSYSTRGEKLFF. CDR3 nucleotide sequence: TGTGCCAGCAGTTACTCGACCAGGGGTGAAAAACTGTTTTTT.

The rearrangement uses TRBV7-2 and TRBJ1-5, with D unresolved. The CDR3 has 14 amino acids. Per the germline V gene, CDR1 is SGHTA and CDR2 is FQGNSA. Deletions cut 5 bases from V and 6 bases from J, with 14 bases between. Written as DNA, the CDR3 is TGTGCCAGCAGCCCCCAAATAGATGGTCAGCCCCAGCATTTT. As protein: CASSPQIDGQPQHF.

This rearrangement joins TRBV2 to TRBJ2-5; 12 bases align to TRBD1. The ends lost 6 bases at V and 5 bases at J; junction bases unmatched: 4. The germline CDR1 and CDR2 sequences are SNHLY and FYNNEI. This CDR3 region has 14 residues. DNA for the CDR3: TGTGCCAGCAGCCGAGGGACAGGGGGCGAGACCCAGTACTTC. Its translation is CASSRGTGGETQYF.

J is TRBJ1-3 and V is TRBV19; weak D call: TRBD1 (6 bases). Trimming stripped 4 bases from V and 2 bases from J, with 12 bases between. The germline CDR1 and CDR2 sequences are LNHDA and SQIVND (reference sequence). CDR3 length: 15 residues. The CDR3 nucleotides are TGTGCCAGTAGTACGCGACAGGCCCCTGGAAACACCATATATTTT. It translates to CASSTRQAPGNTIYF.

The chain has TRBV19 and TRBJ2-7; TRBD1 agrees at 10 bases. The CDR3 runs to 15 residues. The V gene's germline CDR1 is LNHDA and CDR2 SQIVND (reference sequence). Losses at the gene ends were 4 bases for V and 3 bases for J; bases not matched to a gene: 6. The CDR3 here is CASSTSDRGFYEQYF. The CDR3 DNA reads TGTGCCAGTAGTACTTCGGACAGGGGGTTCTACGAGCAGTACTTC.

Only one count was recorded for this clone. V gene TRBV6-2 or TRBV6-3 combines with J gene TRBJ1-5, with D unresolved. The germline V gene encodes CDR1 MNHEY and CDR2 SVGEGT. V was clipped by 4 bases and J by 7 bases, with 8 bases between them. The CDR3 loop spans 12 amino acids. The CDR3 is CASSLREQPQHF. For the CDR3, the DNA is TGTGCCAGCAGTTTGCGGGAGCAGCCCCAGCATTTT.

The CDR3 protein is CASSLGGKETQYF. The CDR3 region has the DNA TGTGCCAGCAGCCTCGGGGGGAAAGAGACCCAGTACTTC. The chain uses TRBV7-2 and TRBJ2-5; 7 bases map to TRBD2. After removal of 5 bases from V and 3 bases from J, the junction contained 3 bases not matched to a gene. Germline V gives CDR1 SGHTA, CDR2 FQGNSA. The CDR3 runs 13 residues.

The CDR3 DNA is TGCGCCAGCAGCTTGCACTTCGGGACAGGGACCTACAATGAGCAGTTCTTC. Protein sequence: CASSLHFGTGTYNEQFF. The V call is TRBV5-1, the J call TRBJ2-1, with TRBD1 identical over 9 bases. V shed 1 base, J shed 2 bases, and the junction held 7 bases outside the gene matches. Germline CDR1 reads SGHRS; CDR2 reads YFSETQ. CDR3 length: 17 amino acids.